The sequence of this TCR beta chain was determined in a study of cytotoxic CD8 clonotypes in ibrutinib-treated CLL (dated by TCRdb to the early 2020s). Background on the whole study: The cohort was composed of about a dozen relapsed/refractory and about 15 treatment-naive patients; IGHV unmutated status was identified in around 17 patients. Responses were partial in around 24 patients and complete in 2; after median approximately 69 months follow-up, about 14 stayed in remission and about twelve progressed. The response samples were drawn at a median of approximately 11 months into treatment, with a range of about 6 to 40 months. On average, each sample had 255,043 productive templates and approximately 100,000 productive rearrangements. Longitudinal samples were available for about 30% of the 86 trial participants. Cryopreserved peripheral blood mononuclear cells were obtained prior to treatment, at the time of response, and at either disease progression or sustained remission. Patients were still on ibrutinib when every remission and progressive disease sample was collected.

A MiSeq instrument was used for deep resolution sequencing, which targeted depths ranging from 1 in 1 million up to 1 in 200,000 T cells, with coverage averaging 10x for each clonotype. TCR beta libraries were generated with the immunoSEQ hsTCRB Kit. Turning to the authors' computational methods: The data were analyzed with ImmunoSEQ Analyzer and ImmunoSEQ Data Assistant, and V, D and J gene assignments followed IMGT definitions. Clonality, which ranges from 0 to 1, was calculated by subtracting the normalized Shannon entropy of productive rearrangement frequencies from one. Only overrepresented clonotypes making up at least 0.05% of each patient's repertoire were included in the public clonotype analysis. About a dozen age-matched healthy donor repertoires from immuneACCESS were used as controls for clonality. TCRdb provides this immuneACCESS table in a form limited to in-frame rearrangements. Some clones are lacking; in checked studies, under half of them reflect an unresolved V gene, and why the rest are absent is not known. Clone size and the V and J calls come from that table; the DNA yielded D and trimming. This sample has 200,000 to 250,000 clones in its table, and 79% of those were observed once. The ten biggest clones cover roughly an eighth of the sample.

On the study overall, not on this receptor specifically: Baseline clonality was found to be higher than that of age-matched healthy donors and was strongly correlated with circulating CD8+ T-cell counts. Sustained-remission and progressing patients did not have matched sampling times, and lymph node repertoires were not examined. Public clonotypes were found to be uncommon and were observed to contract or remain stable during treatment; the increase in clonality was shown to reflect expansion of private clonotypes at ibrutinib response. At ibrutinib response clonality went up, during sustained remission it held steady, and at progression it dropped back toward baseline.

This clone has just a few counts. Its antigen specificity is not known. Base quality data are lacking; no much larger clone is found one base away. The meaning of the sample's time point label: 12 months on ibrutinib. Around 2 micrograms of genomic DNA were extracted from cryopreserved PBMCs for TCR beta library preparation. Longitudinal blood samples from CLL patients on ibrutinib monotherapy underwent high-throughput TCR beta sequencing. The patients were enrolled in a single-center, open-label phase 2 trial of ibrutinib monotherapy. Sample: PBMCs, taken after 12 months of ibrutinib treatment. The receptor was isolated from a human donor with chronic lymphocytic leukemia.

The CDR3 sequence is CASSFLLAPAGELFF. The DNA reads as follows: TGTGCCAGCAGTTTTTTACTCGCGCCCGCCGGGGAGCTGTTTTTT. The chain uses TRBV28 and TRBJ2-2, with no confident D gene call. The germline V gene provides CDR1 MDHEN and CDR2 SYDVKM. Counted from cysteine to phenylalanine, this CDR3 has 15 amino acids. The read is trimmed to its CDR3 DNA, 45 bases read in frame from base 1. Relative to germline, V is 3 bases shorter and J is 6 bases shorter, with 14 bases between their ends.